This TCR beta chain comes out of a study of naive CD8 T cells in extremely preterm neonates. Whole-study results and caveats: Compared with all age groups, preterm neonates showed less repertoire richness.

Assay: immunoSEQ multiplex PCR; the TCRdb copy retains only in-frame clones and omits some. The sample has 4,500 to 6,000 clones, around 97% seen once; the top ten hold over 7.5%. Aged roughly 19-50 years with median roughly 40 years, adult controls were healthy nonsmokers. The trim removed 5 bases at V and 4 bases at J, leaving 11 bases unmatched. The CDR3 extends over 15 amino acids. Germline CDR1 and CDR2: LNHDA and SQIVND (reference sequence). About this clone: What it recognizes is unknown.

The V call is TRBV19, the J call TRBJ2-7, with 7 bases aligning to TRBD2. The receptor comes from a human donor in good health. Sequenced input: naive CD8+ T cells from blood. The CDR3 nucleotides read TGTGCCAGTAGTCGAGAGCGGGAAACGGTGTACGAGCAGTACTTC. Translation gives CASSRERETVYEQYF.